What follows are 8 T cell receptor beta chains derived from one specimen sequenced in a study of OX40 agonist ivuxolimab in advanced cancers. The assay was immunoSEQ multiplex PCR, and TCRdb's table has in-frame clones only and misses some. Of around 20,000 clones listed, about 70% are singletons. The sample was CD4+ or CD8+ T cells sorted from blood, taken in a trial of the OX40 agonist ivuxolimab. These receptors originate from an adult with an advanced solid tumor such as melanoma, head and neck, liver or kidney cancer.

This clone was observed at least ten times. J is TRBJ1-5 and V is TRBV25-1; D is unresolved. There are 13 residues in the CDR3. Trimming pared 0 bases from V and 4 bases from J, leaving 4 bases between. The V gene's germline CDR1 is MGHDK and CDR2 SYGVNS. The CDR3 loop reads CASSEYSNQPQHF. CDR3 sequence (DNA): TGTGCCAGCAGTGAATATAGTAATCAGCCCCAGCATTTT.

Only a few counts were recorded for this clone. This chain uses TRBV5-8 with TRBJ2-7, with D possibly TRBD1 on 5 matching bases. Between the trimmed V and J ends, which lost 4 bases and 2 bases, there was a span of 13 bases. The CDR3 has 14 residues. The germline V gene encodes CDR1 SGHTS and CDR2 YDEGEE. CDR3 sequence: CASSLAGFPYEQYF. The CDR3 DNA reads TGTGCCAGCAGCCTGGCAGGGTTCCCCTACGAGCAGTACTTC.

This chain connects TRBV10-3 to TRBJ2-7; no reliable D call. The germline V and J ends were trimmed by 0 bases and 4 bases, with 4 bases remaining between them. In germline, CDR1 is ENHRY, CDR2 SYGVKD. The CDR3 sequence is 12 residues long. CDR3 bases: TGTGCCATCAGTGAGTCGAAGTACGAGCAGTACTTC. It encodes CAISESKYEQYF.

J is TRBJ1-2 and V is TRBV15; D remains ambiguous. The CDR3 covers 15 residues. Germline V gene data show CDR1 as LNHNV and CDR2 as YYDKDF (reference sequence). Deletions cut 0 bases from V and 8 bases from J, with 16 bases between. CDR3 coding DNA: TGTGCCACCAGCAGAGATCTTTACCTGGAAGGAGGCTACACCTTC. It specifies CATSRDLYLEGGYTF.

The chain joins TRBV7-9 to TRBJ1-3, with 7 bases aligning to TRBD1. The CDR3 covers 19 residues. The trim removed 5 bases at V and 1 base at J, leaving 17 bases unmatched. Germline assignment: CDR1 SEHNR and CDR2 FQNEAQ (reference sequence). The DNA of the CDR3 is TGTGCCAGCAGCCTCGAGGGGGCCTTAGGGAGTTGGTCTGGAAACACCATATATTTT. The encoded protein is CASSLEGALGSWSGNTIYF.

The chain couples TRBV19 to TRBJ1-1; a possible D gene is TRBD1 (6 bases). The CDR3 totals 14 residues. Germline V gives CDR1 LNHDA, CDR2 SQIVND (reference sequence). With 1 base removed from V and 6 bases from J, the gap between germline ends came to 12 bases. The CDR3 protein is CASSIVAGGPEAFF. The CDR3 bases are TGTGCCAGTAGTATAGTTGCGGGGGGGCCTGAAGCTTTCTTT.

The chain employs TRBV7-6 and TRBJ2-1; TRBD2 matches at 9 bases. Trimming cost V 10 bases and J 7 bases; bases outside gene matches: 8. The CDR3 spans 13 residues. Germline lookup yields CDR1 SGHVS and CDR2 FNYEAQ. The CDR3 DNA follows: TGTGCCACCCGGGCGGGGGGGGCGAATGAGCAGTTCTTC. Translation: CATRAGGANEQFF.

This clone came up once. The chain recombines TRBV6-5 with TRBJ2-7; D may match TRBD1 or TRBD2 (6 bases each). The CDR3 has 13 amino acids. The germline V and J ends were trimmed by 3 bases and 6 bases, with 12 bases remaining between them. The germline gives CDR1 MNHEY, CDR2 SVGAGI. CDR3 bases: TGTGCCAGCAGTTATAGGGGGGAAGGCGAGCAGTACTTC. This sequence encodes CASSYRGEGEQYF.